This T cell receptor (beta chain) was found in a study of human thymus T cells. A remark on this clone: The antigen is unknown.

Thymic samples were excised during corrective heart operations. It was healthy Finnish infants having corrective surgery for congenital heart defects who were the donors. Repertoires were generated with immunoSEQ multiplex PCR, while TCRdb's copy carries only in-frame clones and drops some. Of fewer than 90,000 clones in the sample, roughly 96% were seen once. Findings and limits, study-wide: An apparent bias in V and J gene usage was seen in thymic and blood repertoires. Reports from related research described highly overlapping thymic repertoires among unrelated individuals.

This CDR3 region has 19 residues. Deletions cut 0 bases from V and 0 bases from J, with 18 bases between. CDR1 is LGHNT and CDR2 is FRNRAP in the germline V gene. This clonotype was obtained from a boy in the first two years of life with a congenital heart defect but otherwise immunologically healthy. This chain joins TRBV12-5 and TRBJ1-3, with D tentatively TRBD1 (6 bases). Sequenced material: thymus tissue. The CDR3 bases are TGTGCTAGTGGTTTGGTACGGGACAACCGAACACCCTCTGGAAACACCATATATTTT. The encoded protein is CASGLVRDNRTPSGNTIYF.